The 5 T cell receptor beta chains below all came from one sample that was sequenced in a study of T cells in Graves' hyperthyroidism and ophthalmopathy. Amplification targeted TCR beta CDR3 regions from RNA transcripts. The HTBI primer set was used in a first-round RT-PCR of the TCR CDR3. TCRdb re-analysed the multiplex PCR reads in MiXCR, keeping a single row per CDR3 protein. Here the sample spans roughly 350,000 distinct CDR3 sequences, more than 14% being singletons. Sequencing used blood. The receptors were gathered from a woman aged 25 to 39 with Graves' ophthalmopathy.

This clonotype was counted many times. The V call is TRBV20-1, the J call TRBJ2-3; perhaps TRBD1 as D (6 bases). CDR1 and CDR2 from the germline V gene are DFQATT and SNEGSKA (reference sequence). The CDR3 is 15 amino acids. V lost 3 bases to trimming and J lost 0 bases, with 13 bases between them. In DNA form, the CDR3 reads TGCAGTGCTAGGGAACAGGGTTGGAGCACAGATACGCAGTATTTT. This encodes CSAREQGWSTDTQYF.

This clonotype was seen many times. The V and J genes are TRBV7-2 and TRBJ2-3; 10 nucleotides agree with TRBD1. The germline V gene has CDR1 SGHTA and CDR2 FQGNSA. V lost 8 bases to trimming and J lost 3 bases; unmatched junction nucleotides: 5. CDR3 length: 14 amino acids. CDR3 protein: CASAGQGGTDTQYF. The CDR3 nucleotides read TGTGCCAGCGCCGGACAGGGGGGAACAGATACGCAGTATTTT.

This clonotype showed up many times. This chain connects TRBV20-1 to TRBJ2-6; D may be TRBD2 (6 bases). The CDR3 spans 18 residues. CDR1 DFQATT and CDR2 SNEGSKA come from the germline V gene (reference sequence). V lost 0 bases to trimming and J lost 5 bases, with 20 bases between them. As DNA, the CDR3 is TGCAGTGCTAGAGATATAGCGGAGAGACCACTCTGGGCCAACGTCCTGACTTTC. Protein product: CSARDIAERPLWANVLTF.

This clonotype showed up many times. The V gene is TRBV12-3 or TRBV12-4, the J gene TRBJ1-2; 10 bases are shared with TRBD1. The CDR3 spans 16 residues. The V gene end was trimmed by 6 bases and the J gene end by 4 bases; junction bases not matched to a gene: 11. The CDR3 reads CASSSLGGQGTYGYTF. The CDR3 DNA is TGTGCCAGCAGCTCCCTGGGGGGACAGGGGACCTATGGCTACACCTTC.

The sample holds one count of this clonotype. The junction departs from germline at one end; a sequencing error may be responsible. The chain has TRBV2 and TRBJ2-3; D perhaps matches TRBD2 (5 bases). Germline CDR1 and CDR2: SNHLY and FYNNEI. CDR3 length: 14 residues. CDR3 amino acids: CASLTGEGTDTRYF. CDR3 sequence (DNA): TGTGCCAGCTTGACCGGGGAAGGCACAGATACGCGGTATTTT.